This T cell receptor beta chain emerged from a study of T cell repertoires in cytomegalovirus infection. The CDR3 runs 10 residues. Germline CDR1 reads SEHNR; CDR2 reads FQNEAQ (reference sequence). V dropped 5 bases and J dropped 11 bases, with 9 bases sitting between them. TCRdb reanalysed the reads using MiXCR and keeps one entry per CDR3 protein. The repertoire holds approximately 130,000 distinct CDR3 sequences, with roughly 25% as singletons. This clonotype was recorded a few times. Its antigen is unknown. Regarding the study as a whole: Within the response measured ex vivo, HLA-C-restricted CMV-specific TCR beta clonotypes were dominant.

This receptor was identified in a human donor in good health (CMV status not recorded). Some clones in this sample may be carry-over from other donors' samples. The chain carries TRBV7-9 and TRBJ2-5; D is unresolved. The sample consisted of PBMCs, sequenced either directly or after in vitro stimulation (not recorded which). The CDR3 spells CASSALEQYF. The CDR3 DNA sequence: TGTGCCAGCAGCGCCCTAGAACAGTACTTC.